The 6 T cell receptor beta chains given below trace back to one sample, sequenced in a study of blood T cell repertoires in COVID-19 (dated by TCRdb to 2020 to 2021). The library came from the immunoSEQ multiplex PCR assay. TCRdb obtained this table from immuneACCESS and retained in-frame rearrangements with V and J assigned. These tables miss some clones; where compared with another copy, unresolved V genes account for less than half of the shortfall, and the remainder is unexplained. Across this sample there are a few hundred thousand clones, with less than 90% seen only once. 5.1% of the sample is held by the ten biggest clonotypes. The specimen sequenced was PBMCs or T cells enriched from blood (not recorded which). The receptors were sampled from a woman aged 45-60 years who had recovered from COVID-19.

This chain links TRBV9 with TRBJ2-7, with D maybe TRBD2 (5 bases). Looked up from germline, CDR1 is SGDLS and CDR2 is YYNGEE. The CDR3 length is 15 residues. V lost 3 bases and J 0 bases, leaving 13 bases between the germline ends. The CDR3 bases are TGTGCCAGCAGCGCCGGGAAGGGTCGCTCCTACGAGCAGTACTTC. Translated, it gives CASSAGKGRSYEQYF.

The V gene is TRBV18, the J gene TRBJ1-2; 9 nucleotides align to TRBD1. The CDR3 has 18 residues. Germline trimming cut 4 bases from V and 4 bases from J; bases unmatched to any gene: 16. CDR1 and CDR2 from the germline V gene are KGHSH and LQKENI. The CDR3 DNA follows: TGTGCCAGCTCACTAATACCGGGACAGGGAGGTTCTGGCTATGGCTACACCTTC. Translating it yields CASSLIPGQGGSGYGYTF.

The chain carries TRBV30 and TRBJ1-5; a possible D gene is TRBD1 (5 bases). The germline V gene has CDR1 GTSNPN and CDR2 SVGIG (reference sequence). Trimming removed 0 bases at V and 0 bases at J, with 12 bases between. This CDR3 comprises 16 residues. The CDR3 sequence: CAWSVLRTNSNQPQHF. CDR3 DNA sequence: TGTGCCTGGAGTGTACTCAGGACAAATAGCAATCAGCCCCAGCATTTT.

The chain is built from TRBV5-1 and TRBJ2-2; the D gene is possibly TRBD2 (5 bases). Germline V CDR1 and CDR2: SGHRS, YFSETQ. Trimming removed 0 bases at V and 6 bases at J, with 18 bases between. This CDR3 has 17 amino acids. CDR3 nucleotides: TGCGCCAGCAGCTTGGGAGGACCGACGTACGGGGCCGGGGAGCTGTTTTTT. This translates into CASSLGGPTYGAGELFF.

This clone has only one observation. The chain has TRBV30 and TRBJ1-3; D perhaps matches TRBD1 (6 bases). This CDR3 comprises 15 residues. Germline-derived CDR1 and CDR2 are GTSNPN and SVGIG (reference sequence). The germline V and J ends were trimmed by 1 base and 0 bases, with 10 bases remaining between them. In DNA, the CDR3 is TGTGCCTGGAGTGCCGGACAGACCTCTGGAAACACCATATATTTT. This translates into CAWSAGQTSGNTIYF.

V usage is TRBV12-3 or TRBV12-4 and J usage is TRBJ1-1; no definite D call. V lost 6 bases to trimming and J lost 8 bases, with 10 bases between them. The CDR3 extends over 11 amino acids. The CDR3 spells CASRADNEAFF. CDR3 sequence (DNA): TGTGCCAGCAGAGCCGACAACGAAGCTTTCTTT.